What follows are 8 T cell receptor beta chains derived from one specimen sequenced in a study of OX40 agonist ivuxolimab in advanced cancers. Generated by immunoSEQ multiplex PCR, the TCRdb table keeps only in-frame clones and is missing some. The sample yields about 70,000 clones, roughly 89% seen once. Specimen: CD4+ or CD8+ T cells sorted from blood, collected in a trial of the OX40 agonist ivuxolimab. The receptors shown here come from an adult with an advanced solid tumor such as melanoma, head and neck, liver or kidney cancer.

Here the CDR3 DNA reads TGTGCCACTTCTTTGGGGGGCAGTAGCAATGAGCAGTTCTTC. Encoded protein: CATSLGGSSNEQFF. J is TRBJ2-1 and V is TRBV6-1; the D gene could be TRBD1 or TRBD2 (6 bases each). The CDR3 extends over 14 amino acids. Trimming pared 10 bases from V and 6 bases from J, leaving 19 bases between. Per germline, CDR1 MNHNS and CDR2 SASEGT.

The genes are TRBV18 and TRBJ1-1; D might be TRBD1 (5 bases). The ends were cut back, 3 bases at V and 6 bases at J, with 20 bases in the middle. The CDR3 is made up of 16 amino acids. CDR1 KGHSH and CDR2 LQKENI come from the germline V gene. The CDR3 sequence: CASSPGRVGRLAEAFF. As DNA, the CDR3 is TGTGCCAGCTCACCTGGCAGGGTGGGGAGGCTCGCTGAAGCTTTCTTT.

The V gene is TRBV5-1, the J gene TRBJ1-4; 7 bases align to TRBD1. The CDR3 is 14 residues long. Germline CDR1 SGHRS, CDR2 YFSETQ. V shed 4 bases and J 6 bases; nucleotides not matched to a gene: 6. The CDR3 DNA reads as TGCGCCAGCAGCGAACAGACAGGGTATGAAAAACTGTTTTTT. It translates to CASSEQTGYEKLFF.

This clone rates as medium-sized. The chain recombines TRBV27 with TRBJ1-2; 7 positions match TRBD1. The CDR3 has 16 amino acids. The germline V gene encodes CDR1 MNHEY and CDR2 SMNVEV (reference sequence). Trimming removed 0 bases from V and 1 base from J; junction bases left unmatched: 5. Written as DNA, the CDR3 is TGTGCCAGCAGTTTATCGGGAGGGGGCGGTAACTATGGCTACACCTTC. Its protein product is CASSLSGGGGNYGYTF.

V gene TRBV7-6 combines with J gene TRBJ2-7; D remains ambiguous. This CDR3 is built from 12 residues. Trimming left V 2 bases short and J 6 bases short, with 8 bases between. Germline CDR1 is SGHVS and CDR2 is FNYEAQ. The CDR3 DNA reads as TGTGCCAGCAGCTTAAGGGCCCGCGAGCAGTACTTC. Residues: CASSLRAREQYF.

The chain couples TRBV5-1 to TRBJ1-2; a weak D match, TRBD1 (5 bases). V gave up 4 bases and J gave up 1 base, with 14 bases separating them. CDR1 is SGHRS, CDR2 YFSETQ, per germline. The CDR3 contains 15 residues. The CDR3 nucleotides are TGCGCCAGCAGCCCCGGGGGAGGACTTAACTATGGCTACACCTTC. This sequence encodes CASSPGGGLNYGYTF.

The chain combines TRBV13 with TRBJ2-7, with a possible D match to TRBD1 (6 bases). The CDR3 spans 15 residues. From germline, CDR1 is PRHDT and CDR2 FYEKMQ (reference sequence). The V end was cut by 0 bases, the J end by 3 bases, with 12 bases between. This CDR3 reads CASSLGRQGIYEQYF. For the CDR3, the DNA is TGTGCCAGCAGCTTAGGCCGTCAGGGGATCTACGAGCAGTACTTC. The full variable domain, in which reference TRBV13 and TRBJ2-7 provide the parts outside the CDR3, is AAGVIQSPRHLIKEKRETATLKCYPIPRHDTVYWYQQGPGQDPQFLISFYEKMQSDKGSIPDRFSAQQFSDYHSELNMSSLELGDSALYFCASSLGRQGIYEQYFGPGTRLTVT.

The chain joins TRBV18 to TRBJ1-1; D call uncertain. V was trimmed by 2 bases and J by 4 bases, leaving 11 bases between them. The CDR3 totals 14 residues. CDR1 and CDR2 from the germline V gene are KGHSH and LQKENI. The DNA for the CDR3 is TGTGCCAGCTCACCAAGGCCAGAGGGCACTGAAGCTTTCTTT. Translating it yields CASSPRPEGTEAFF. The variable domain in full, completed from reference TRBV18 and TRBJ1-1, reads NAGVMQNPRHLVRRRGQEARLRCSPMKGHSHVYWYRQLPEEGLKFMVYLQKENIIDESGMPKERFSAEFPKEGPSILRIQQVVRGDSAAYFCASSPRPEGTEAFFGQGTRLTVV.